This TCR beta chain appears in the sequencing data of a study of cytomegalovirus exposure and HLA in healthy donors. PCR used 60 Vbeta primers and 13 Jbeta primers. Profiled with immunoSEQ multiplex PCR; TCRdb holds only in-frame clones, not every one. The sample has about 170,000 clones. J was trimmed by 0 bases and V by 0 bases; bases with no gene match: 5. Germline values: CDR1 MGHRA, CDR2 YSYEKL. The CDR3 contains 17 residues. Study results and limitations: Earlier results showed most TCR beta V segments being productive about 87% or about 30% of the time. The classifier, whose performance was assessed in both the original and validation cohorts, reportedly diagnosed cytomegalovirus status with high specificity and sensitivity.

As for this clone: Its antigen is undetermined.

The clonotype originates from a woman aged 18-35 years in good health and CMV-seropositive. Sequencing was done on a sample of PBMCs. This chain uses TRBV4-1 with TRBJ2-1; 7 bases match TRBD2. CDR3 DNA: TGCGCCAGCAGCCAAGACCTCGGGAGGAGCTCCTACAATGAGCAGTTCTTC. Its protein product is CASSQDLGRSSYNEQFF.